A selection of T cell receptor beta chains follows, all from one sample in a study of shared clonotypes between healthy human individuals. Sequenced by immunoSEQ multiplex PCR; TCRdb stores in-frame clones only, minus some. Seen here are around 500,000 clones, more than 65% observed once, and the top ten hold roughly 13%. Sequencing was carried out using PBMCs. All receptors derive from a woman in her thirties or forties in good health. Some clones in this sample may be carry-over from other donors' samples. CDR3s include the opening cysteine and the closing phenylalanine or tryptophan. The D gene is left open where the match is weak. The size field is filled for only some rows; it gives once, few, many or a size class.

>.|TRBD2|TRBV19|TRBJ2-3
TGTGCCAGTAGTATCCCCACGACTAGCGGGTCTCTAGTCTTT
CASSIPTTSGSLVF
>.|TRBD1|TRBV28|TRBJ1-2
TGTGCCAGCAGTTTTCGAGACAGGGGGCAAGGCTACACCTTC
CASSFRDRGQGYTF
>.|.|TRBV19|TRBJ1-1
TGTGCCAGTAACCGAATACCCGAGTGGGGGCGGCTGACTGAAGCTTTCTTT
CASNRIPEWGRLTEAFF
>.|.|TRBV7-9|TRBJ2-3
TGTGCCAGCAGCGTAGGGACACCCGGCGAGGTTCCGCAGTATTTT
CASSVGTPGEVPQYF
>many|.|TRBV30|TRBJ2-2
TGTGCCTGGAGTATCAGGGAAGTGGGGGAGCTGTTTTTT
CAWSIREVGELFF
>.|TRBD1|TRBV11-2|TRBJ1-1
TGTGCCAGCAGCCCGGGACAGGCGAACACTGAAGCTTTCTTT
CASSPGQANTEAFF
>.|TRBD2|TRBV7-3|TRBJ2-3
TGTGCCAGCAGCTTAGGGGGACTAGCTGGAGATACGCAGTATTTT
CASSLGGLAGDTQYF
>.|.|TRBV19|TRBJ1-2
TGTGCCAGTAGTATAGATCTGGATGGCTACACCTTC
CASSIDLDGYTF
>.|TRBD2|TRBV7-2|TRBJ2-3
TGTGCCAGCAGCTTGAGCGGGAGATGGGATACGCAGTATTTT
CASSLSGRWDTQYF
>.|.|TRBV7-9|TRBJ2-7
TGTGCCAGCAGCCCGGTTTCCTACGAGCAGTACTTC
CASSPVSYEQYF
>.|.|TRBV6-1|TRBJ1-2
TGTGCCAGCAACCCTACAGGGTTGGTTGGCTACACCTTC
CASNPTGLVGYTF
>.|TRBD2|TRBV10-3|TRBJ2-2
TGTGCCATCAGTCCCAGACTAGCGGAAACCGGGGAGCTGTTTTTT
CAISPRLAETGELFF
>.|.|TRBV6-1|TRBJ1-2
TGTGCCAGCAGTGGGACGGTGGCAGGAGGCTACACCTTC
CASSGTVAGGYTF
>.|.|TRBV9|TRBJ2-3
TGTGCCAGCACCTCCGACGGGAGTCCTAGCACAGATACGCAGTATTTT
CASTSDGSPSTDTQYF
>.|.|TRBV5-5|TRBJ1-1
TGTGCCAGCAGGCCCCGGAGGTTTTCTCGAGGGAACGGGAACACTGAAGCTTTCTTT
CASRPRRFSRGNGNTEAFF
>.|TRBD2|TRBV19|TRBJ2-1
TGTGCCAGTAGTGGGCCGTCTAGCGGGAATAATGAGCAGTTCTTC
CASSGPSSGNNEQFF
>.|TRBD1|TRBV28|TRBJ2-7
TGTGCCAGCAGTACCTGGACAGGGAGCTCCTACGAGCAGTACTTC
CASSTWTGSSYEQYF
>many|.|TRBV20-1|TRBJ2-5
TGCAGTGCAAGCCCCCAAGAGACCCAGTACTTC
CSASPQETQYF
>once|TRBD1|TRBV5-1|TRBJ1-5
TGCGCCAGCAGCGCATCGGGACAGGGGGATCAGCCCCAGCATTTT
CASSASGQGDQPQHF
>once|.|TRBV5-8|TRBJ1-1
TGTGCCAGCAGCGTACAGAGTACAAACACTGAAGCTTTCTTT
CASSVQSTNTEAFF
>.|.|TRBV6-5|TRBJ2-3
TGTGCCAGTTCGAAAAAACAGGATACGCAGTATTTT
CASSKKQDTQYF
>.|TRBD2|TRBV5-1|TRBJ2-5
TGCGCCAGCAGCTACAGCGGGAGCGAGACCCAGTACTTC
CASSYSGSETQYF
>.|.|TRBV6-1|TRBJ2-2
TGTGCCAGCAGTGACCCCAGATACACCGGGGAGCTGTTTTTT
CASSDPRYTGELFF
>.|TRBD2|TRBV5-1|TRBJ2-1
TGCGCCAGCAGCTTGGCACTAGCGGGAGGGAGCTACAATGAGCAGTTCTTC
CASSLALAGGSYNEQFF
>.|.|TRBV15|TRBJ2-3
TGTGCCACCAGCAGAGATCCGGGCACAGATACGCAGTATTTT
CATSRDPGTDTQYF
>.|.|TRBV5-6|TRBJ2-2
TGTGCCAGCAGCTTGATATTGGGGGAGCTGTTTTTT
CASSLILGELFF
>.|.|TRBV7-2|TRBJ1-1
TGTGCCTGCAGGAGGGGACTGAACACTGAAGCTTCCTTT
CACRRGLNTEASF
>.|.|TRBV11-2|TRBJ2-3
TGTGCCAGCAGCCCATTTGGCGGGGGCTCTAGCACAGATACGCAGTATTTT
CASSPFGGGSSTDTQYF
>.|TRBD2|TRBV7-7|TRBJ2-3
TGTGCCAGCAGCTTAGAAGCGGGACCCACAGATACGCAGTATTTT
CASSLEAGPTDTQYF
>few|TRBD1|TRBV27|TRBJ2-2
TGTGCCAGCAGTTCACAGGGGACGAACACCGGGGAGCTGTTTTTT
CASSSQGTNTGELFF
>.|.|TRBV7-8|TRBJ1-1
TGTGCCAGCAGCTTAGTTCGGCAGCTTGACACTGAAGCTTTCTTT
CASSLVRQLDTEAFF
>.|.|TRBV28|TRBJ1-5
TGTGCCAGCAGAGACGGACGGCCCAAGGGGCCCCAGCATTTT
CASRDGRPKGPQHF
>once|.|TRBV27|TRBJ1-2
TGTGCCAGCAGTCCAGTAGCCCTTGACTATGGCTACACCTTC
CASSPVALDYGYTF
>.|TRBD1|TRBV29-1|TRBJ1-5
TGCAGCGTTGGGCAGGGGGCGGCTCAGCCCCAGCATTTT
CSVGQGAAQPQHF
>many|.|TRBV9|TRBJ1-1
TGTGCCAGCAGCGTAGGAAGAGGCACTGAAGCTTTCTTT
CASSVGRGTEAFF
>.|.|TRBV28|TRBJ1-2
TGTGCCAGCAGAGGGGTGCAGTACCGATACGGCTACACCTTC
CASRGVQYRYGYTF
>.|.|TRBV9|TRBJ2-2
TGTGCCAGCAGCGTAGCTACGGGAGCGGCTAGTGGGGAGCTGTTTTTT
CASSVATGAASGELFF
>.|TRBD2|TRBV4-2|TRBJ2-1
TGTGCCAGCAGCCATGGAACTAGCGGGAGTATAGATGAGCAGTTCTTC
CASSHGTSGSIDEQFF
>.|.|TRBV5-4|TRBJ2-3
TGTGCCAGCAGCCCCGGGGGCCGAGCGAGGGATACGCAGTATTTT
CASSPGGRARDTQYF
>.|.|TRBV4-3|TRBJ1-6
TGCGCCAGCAGCCAAGGTGGGGGGGCCTCCTATAATTCACCCCTCCACTTT
CASSQGGGASYNSPLHF
>.|.|TRBV6-6|TRBJ1-1
TGTGCCAGCATTTGGGCCCCGCAGAACCCTGAAGCTTTCTTT
CASIWAPQNPEAFF
>few|.|TRBV25-1|TRBJ2-2
TGTGCCAGCAGTGAAGGGACCGATTACACCGGGGAGCTGTTTTTT
CASSEGTDYTGELFF
>.|.|TRBV6-1|TRBJ1-2
TGTGCCAGCAGCGCGACGGGCTATGGCTACACCTTC
CASSATGYGYTF
>.|TRBD1|TRBV5-6|TRBJ2-1
TGTGCCAGCAGCTTTAGGGACAGGGAGGGCAATGAGCAGTTCTTC
CASSFRDREGNEQFF
>.|.|TRBV7-2|TRBJ2-7
TGTGCTATGAGGGGCAGGGGAAGTGGTGAGCAGTACTTC
CAMRGRGSGEQYF
>.|TRBD2|TRBV7-7|TRBJ2-2
TGTGCCAGCAGCTTAGTTGTAGCGGGTAACACCGGGGAGCTGTTTTTT
CASSLVVAGNTGELFF
>.|.|TRBV18|TRBJ2-7
TGTGCCAGCTCACCACGCGACAGCGCAAGTTCCGAGCAGTACTTC
CASSPRDSASSEQYF
>.|.|TRBV7-8|TRBJ1-5
TGTGCCAGCAGCCCGGGGGGGTATAGCAATCAGCCCCAGCATTTT
CASSPGGYSNQPQHF
>.|.|TRBV6-1|TRBJ2-3
TGTGCCAGCAGTGGTAGAGGACCCACAGATACGCAGTATTTT
CASSGRGPTDTQYF
>.|TRBD1|TRBV28|TRBJ2-7
TGTGCCAGCAGTTTGGTCTCCGACAGGGGACGGTACGAGCAGTACTTC
CASSLVSDRGRYEQYF
>.|.|TRBV11-1|TRBJ2-3
TGTGCCAGCAGCCCCTGGGGAAACTTTAGCACAGATACGCAGTATTTT
CASSPWGNFSTDTQYF
>.|TRBD2|TRBV11-3|TRBJ2-5
TGTGCCAGCAGCTTAGATGGACTAGCGGGAGGATGGGAGACCCAGTACTTC
CASSLDGLAGGWETQYF
>.|.|TRBV7-8|TRBJ1-2
TGTGCCAGCAGCCCCATCAGGGGCGAGACCAACTATGGCTACACCTTC
CASSPIRGETNYGYTF